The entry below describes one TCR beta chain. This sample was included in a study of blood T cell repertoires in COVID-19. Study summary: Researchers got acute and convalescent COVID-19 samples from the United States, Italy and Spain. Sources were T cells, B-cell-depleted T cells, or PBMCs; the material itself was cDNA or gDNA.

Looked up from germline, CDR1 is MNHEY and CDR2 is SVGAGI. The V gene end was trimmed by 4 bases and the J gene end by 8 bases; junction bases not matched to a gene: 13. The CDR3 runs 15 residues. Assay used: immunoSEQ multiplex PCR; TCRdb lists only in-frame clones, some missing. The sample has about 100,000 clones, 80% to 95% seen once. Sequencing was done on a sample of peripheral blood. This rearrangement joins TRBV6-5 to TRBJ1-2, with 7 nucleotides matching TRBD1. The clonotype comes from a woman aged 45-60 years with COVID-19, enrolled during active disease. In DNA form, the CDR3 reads TGTGCCAGCAGTTTCCTTCCAACAGGGGATTACGGCTACACCTTC. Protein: CASSFLPTGDYGYTF.